Sequencing of this TCR beta chain was carried out in a study of T cell changes during pregnancy in multiple sclerosis. Assay used: immunoSEQ multiplex PCR; TCRdb lists only in-frame clones, some missing. The sample lists 80,000 to 100,000 clones, approximately 92% seen once, with 2.6% in the top ten. The receptor comes from a female donor with multiple sclerosis, enrolled in a pregnancy study. Sequences were derived from peripheral blood, sampled in the first trimester of pregnancy.

CDR3 coding DNA: TGTGCCAGCAGTTTCTTCGAGACCCAGTACTTC. It encodes CASSFFETQYF. V and J are TRBV28 and TRBJ2-5; D not certain. V was shortened by 3 bases and J by 5 bases, with 4 bases between the two germline ends. The CDR3 contains 11 residues. In germline, CDR1 is MDHEN, CDR2 SYDVKM.